These 25 T cell receptor beta chains were all obtained from the same sample, sequenced in a study of cytomegalovirus exposure and HLA in healthy donors. PCR involved 60 Vbeta and 13 Jbeta primers. Sequenced by immunoSEQ multiplex PCR; TCRdb stores in-frame clones only, minus some. The data hold tens of thousands of clones, with 75% to 80% observed a single time. The sequencing sample was made of PBMCs. The receptors come from a woman between 40 and 50 years old in good health and CMV-seronegative.

There are a few counts of this clone. This sequence joins TRBV5-5 and TRBJ1-1; no definite D call. This CDR3 contains 14 residues. V was clipped by 2 bases and J by 1 base, with 9 bases between them. CDR1 SGHKS and CDR2 YYEKEE come from the germline V gene (reference sequence). CDR3 sequence: CASSFPTGNTEAFF. CDR3 sequence (DNA): TGTGCCAGCAGCTTCCCTACCGGGAACACTGAAGCTTTCTTT.

The chain joins TRBV19 to TRBJ1-5; D not resolved. Per the germline V gene, CDR1 is LNHDA and CDR2 is SQIVND (reference sequence). This CDR3 is built from 12 residues. Between the trimmed V and J ends, which lost 3 bases and 4 bases, there was a span of 4 bases. Here the CDR3 reads CASSMQNQPQHF. The CDR3 DNA is TGTGCCAGTAGTATGCAGAATCAGCCCCAGCATTTT.

The V gene is TRBV4-1, the J gene TRBJ2-7, with a weak D call TRBD2 (5 bases). Germline V gene lookup returns CDR1 MGHRA and CDR2 YSYEKL. The CDR3 sequence is 17 residues long. Trimming removed 0 bases at V and 1 base at J, with 16 bases between. The CDR3 sequence: CASSQDRAGSVSYEQYF. DNA of the CDR3: TGCGCCAGCAGCCAAGATAGGGCGGGCTCTGTTTCCTACGAGCAGTACTTC.

V usage is TRBV19 and J usage is TRBJ1-1, with D perhaps TRBD1 (5 bases). Between the trimmed V and J ends, which lost 11 bases and 1 base, there was a span of 20 bases. Germline lookup yields CDR1 LNHDA and CDR2 SQIVND (reference sequence). The CDR3 sequence is 15 residues long. DNA for the CDR3: TGTGCCTCACACTGGGGGGACGGGGCGAACACTGAAGCTTTCTTT. Translating gives CASHWGDGANTEAFF.

This chain joins TRBV28 and TRBJ2-2; perhaps TRBD2 as D (6 bases). Germline lookup yields CDR1 MDHEN and CDR2 SYDVKM. Trimming took 2 bases from V and 7 from J, leaving 11 bases between them. The CDR3 runs to 14 residues. The CDR3 DNA reads as TGTGCCAGCAGTTTACGGAGGGGTGACGGGGAGCTGTTTTTT. This gives the protein CASSLRRGDGELFF.

This clone was detected a few times. The V and J genes are TRBV19 and TRBJ1-1; TRBD1 agrees at 10 bases. CDR1 and CDR2 from the germline V gene are LNHDA and SQIVND (reference sequence). This CDR3 spans 18 amino acids. V dropped 4 bases and J dropped 0; count of bases not matched to a gene: 11. CDR3 DNA sequence: TGTGCCAGTAGTACGTACGGGACAGGGGTTGGAATGAACACTGAAGCTTTCTTT. It encodes CASSTYGTGVGMNTEAFF.

The chain has TRBV5-4 and TRBJ2-5; 9 bases agree with TRBD1. The germline V gene has CDR1 SGHNT and CDR2 YYREEE (reference sequence). Unmatched junction bases numbered 12, after V lost 4 bases and J lost 5 bases. This CDR3 spans 16 amino acids. CDR3 sequence: CASSPVGQGVVETQYF. CDR3 nucleotides: TGTGCCAGCAGCCCAGTGGGACAGGGTGTAGTGGAGACCCAGTACTTC. Together with reference TRBV5-4 and TRBJ2-5, the CDR3 gives the full variable domain: ETGVTQSPTHLIKTRGQQVTLRCSSQSGHNTVSWYQQALGQGPQFIFQYYREEENGRGNFPPRFSGLQFPNYSSELNVNALELDDSALYLCASSPVGQGVVETQYFGPGTRLLVL.

The rearrangement links TRBV4-1 to TRBJ2-3; D not certain. The CDR3 is 13 residues long. The germline V and J ends were trimmed by 0 bases and 5 bases, with 6 bases remaining between them. Per the germline V gene, CDR1 is MGHRA and CDR2 is YSYEKL. CDR3 coding DNA: TGCGCCAGCAGCCAAGATCTCGTAGATACGCAGTATTTT. This translates into CASSQDLVDTQYF.

The chain combines TRBV5-4 with TRBJ2-5; TRBD1 matches 7 bases. With V trimmed by 4 bases and J by 0 bases, 6 bases remained unmatched. CDR3 length equals 15 residues. Germline CDR1 is SGHNT and CDR2 is YYREEE (reference sequence). This chain's CDR3 is CASSRGDRDQETQYF. CDR3 coding DNA: TGTGCCAGCAGCAGAGGTGACAGGGACCAAGAGACCCAGTACTTC.

The chain uses TRBV7-9 and TRBJ1-2, with 8 bases aligning to TRBD1. Trimming took 5 bases from V and 6 from J; bases not matched to a gene: 5. Germline V gives CDR1 SEHNR, CDR2 FQNEAQ (reference sequence). The CDR3 extends over 13 amino acids. Here the CDR3 reads CASSARTGNGYTF. The CDR3, as DNA: TGTGCCAGCAGCGCCCGGACAGGGAATGGCTACACCTTC.

Points on this clone: A junction boundary mismatches the germline segment, possibly from a read error. The rearrangement joins TRBV4-1 to TRBJ1-2, with D unresolved. This CDR3 has 16 residues. The germline gives CDR1 MGHRA, CDR2 YSYEKL. The CDR3 region is CASSQEDRSPNYGYPF. CDR3 coding DNA: TGCGCCAGCAGCCAGGAGGACCGTTCACCGAACTATGGCTACCCCTTC.

CDR3 residues: CASSLGGDEQYF. The CDR3 coding sequence is TGTGCCAGCAGCTTGGGAGGTGACGAGCAGTACTTC. The genes are TRBV5-6 and TRBJ2-7; D is ambiguous. V shed 0 bases and J shed 5 bases, with 6 bases lying between them. CDR3 length: 12 amino acids. In germline, CDR1 is SGHDT, CDR2 YYEEEE. Full variable domain (rest looked up from reference TRBV5-6 and TRBJ2-7): DAGVTQSPTHLIKTRGQQVTLRCSPKSGHDTVSWYQQALGQGPQFIFQYYEEEERQRGNFPDRFSGHQFPNYSSELNVNALLLGDSALYLCASSLGGDEQYFGPGTRLTVT.

The DNA of the CDR3 is TGTGCCAGCAGCCAAGAAATCACGGACAGCAATTCACCCCTCCACTTT. It specifies CASSQEITDSNSPLHF. The chain is built from TRBV4-2 and TRBJ1-6; weak D call: TRBD1 (6 bases). The CDR3 is 16 amino acids. Germline V CDR1 and CDR2: LGHNA, YNFKEQ. Trimming stripped 0 bases from V and 7 bases from J, with 13 bases between.

The J gene is TRBJ1-5, the V gene TRBV28; D is unclear. The CDR3 consists of 16 residues. The V end was cut by 7 bases, the J end by 3 bases, with 19 bases between. The germline CDR1 and CDR2 sequences are MDHEN and SYDVKM. The CDR3 DNA sequence: TGTGCCAGCAATATGTACTTAGGACTAAACAATCAGCCCCAGCATTTT. Its translation is CASNMYLGLNNQPQHF.

The chain is built from TRBV4-1 and TRBJ2-2, with a tentative D call TRBD2 (5 bases). Germline CDR1 MGHRA, CDR2 YSYEKL. There are 15 residues in the CDR3. V was cut by 3 bases and J by 4 bases, with 12 bases left in between. The CDR3 DNA reads TGCGCCAGCAGCCAGTTTAATAGCGTCACCGGGGAGCTGTTTTTT. It is translated as CASSQFNSVTGELFF.

The rearrangement uses TRBV15 and TRBJ2-4; D unresolved. This CDR3 contains 17 residues. V was shortened by 0 bases and J by 7 bases, with 19 bases between the two germline ends. Germline V gene sequence: CDR1 LNHNV, CDR2 YYDKDF (reference sequence). DNA of the CDR3: TGTGCCACCAGCAGAGATTTAAAAACTGGAGCTTGGAACATTCAGTACTTC. It encodes CATSRDLKTGAWNIQYF.

This chain joins TRBV18 and TRBJ1-2; TRBD1 agrees at 7 bases. The CDR3 extends over 13 amino acids. Germline V gives CDR1 KGHSH, CDR2 LQKENI. J was trimmed by 6 bases and V by 3 bases; bases with no gene match: 4. CDR3 sequence (DNA): TGTGCCAGCTCACCGGGACAGAAAAATGGCTACACCTTC. It specifies CASSPGQKNGYTF. Looking up the rest from reference TRBV18 and TRBJ1-2 gives the full variable domain: NAGVMQNPRHLVRRRGQEARLRCSPMKGHSHVYWYRQLPEEGLKFMVYLQKENIIDESGMPKERFSAEFPKEGPSILRIQQVVRGDSAAYFCASSPGQKNGYTFGSGTRLTVV.

The gene calls are TRBV7-2 and TRBJ2-1; 7 nucleotides match TRBD1. CDR1 and CDR2 from the germline V gene are SGHTA and FQGNSA. The CDR3 covers 16 residues. V lost 1 base, J lost 4 bases, and 7 bases stayed unmatched. Written as DNA, the CDR3 is TGTGCCAGCAGCTTAGACGGGGACAGACCATACAATGAGCAGTTCTTC. Amino acids: CASSLDGDRPYNEQFF.

The chain is built from TRBV6-5 and TRBJ2-7; 12 bases agree with TRBD2. This CDR3 region has 14 residues. Germline CDR1 and CDR2: MNHEY and SVGAGI. The CDR3 DNA reads as TGTGTCGTTAGACTAGCGGGGGTTTTTGGGGAGCAGTACTTC. It translates to CVVRLAGVFGEQYF.

V gene TRBV5-1 combines with J gene TRBJ1-1; 7 nucleotides agree with TRBD1. The CDR3 consists of 14 residues. Germline loops: CDR1 SGHRS, CDR2 YFSETQ. Trimming took 4 bases from V and 3 from J; bases not matched to a gene: 6. The CDR3 reads CASSLSGQDTEAFF. As DNA, the CDR3 is TGCGCCAGCAGCCTATCTGGACAGGACACTGAAGCTTTCTTT.

The genes are TRBV5-4 and TRBJ1-1; no clear D gene. This CDR3 is 14 amino acids long. V gave up 6 bases and J gave up 3 bases, with 15 bases separating them. Germline V gene lookup returns CDR1 SGHNT and CDR2 YYREEE (reference sequence). The CDR3 reads CASTRPGEDTEAFF. CDR3 nucleotide sequence: TGTGCCAGCACCCGACCCGGGGAGGACACTGAAGCTTTCTTT.

On this clone: The CDR3 carries no conserved terminal phenylalanine or tryptophan, so it likely arises from a read error. The gene calls are TRBV10-3 and TRBJ1-1, with D perhaps TRBD1 (5 bases). The germline CDR1 and CDR2 sequences are ENHRY and SYGVKD. V was shortened by 6 bases and J by 1 base, with 9 bases between the two germline ends. The CDR3 runs 13 residues. The CDR3 nucleotides are TGTGCCATCAGGTACGACAGGAACACTGAAGCTTTCTCT. It codes for CAIRYDRNTEAFS.

This clone has ten or more counts. The V call is TRBV10-3, the J call TRBJ1-5; the D gene is possibly TRBD1 (5 bases). The germline V gene encodes CDR1 ENHRY and CDR2 SYGVKD. The V and J ends lost 11 bases and 0 bases respectively, with 14 bases between them. The CDR3 totals 14 residues. The CDR3 protein is CAAGQVLSNQPQHF. The CDR3 DNA reads as TGTGCCGCGGGGCAGGTCCTTAGCAATCAGCCCCAGCATTTT.

Comment on this clone: Other DNA sequences in this sample translate to the same CDR3. This rearrangement joins TRBV5-6 to TRBJ1-1, with a tentative D call TRBD1 (6 bases). This CDR3 has 14 amino acids. Looked up from germline, CDR1 is SGHDT and CDR2 is YYEEEE. Deletions cut 2 bases from V and 4 bases from J, with 12 bases between. This CDR3 reads CASSLQGLGTEAFF. CDR3 DNA sequence: TGTGCCAGCAGCTTACAGGGCCTTGGCACTGAAGCTTTCTTT.

The V and J genes are TRBV2 and TRBJ1-6; 7 bases fit TRBD1. The CDR3 sequence is 17 residues long. CDR1 is SNHLY and CDR2 is FYNNEI in the germline V gene. V shed 6 bases, J shed 8 bases, and the junction held 16 bases outside the gene matches. The CDR3: CASRRDSPSALDSPLHF. CDR3 in DNA: TGTGCCAGCAGGCGGGACAGTCCATCCGCTTTGGATTCACCCCTCCACTTT.